The 18 T cell receptor beta chains given below trace back to one sample, sequenced in a study of tissue T cells after allogeneic stem cell transplantation. The time point is: mouse harvest day 14 after allogeneic transplant. Mouse grafts combined 10^7 T-cell-depleted bone marrow cells with 10^6 splenic CD5+ T cells. The table came from immunoSEQ multiplex PCR; TCRdb's copy has only in-frame clones and leaves some out. The table includes a few thousand clones, about 43% detected once. Sequenced input: gut tissue. These receptors were taken from a female BALB/c mouse given C57BL/6 T cells with graft-versus-host disease after an allogeneic hematopoietic cell transplant.

This clone was seen only a few times. Gene and germline names: mouse. The CDR3 sequence: CSSSQSLGGSYEQYF. CDR3 DNA, as far as it was read: TGCTCCAGCAGTCAATCGCTCGGGGGCTCCTATGAACAGTAC. The chain joins TRBV23 to TRBJ2-7. The CDR3 end falls 1 residue outside the read, so it is completed with the germline J gene. Germline V gives CDR1 KGHTA, CDR2 FQNQQP. The CDR3 is 15 amino acids. The full variable domain, with the rest looked up from reference TRBV23 and TRBJ2-7, is DAAVTQKPRYLIKMKGQEAEMKCIPEKGHTAVFWYQQKQSKELKFLIYFQNQQPLDQIDMVKERFSAVCPSSSLCSLGIRTCEAEDSALYLCSSSQSLGGSYEQYFGPGTRLTVL.

Of note for this clone: Any gene name here is a mouse gene name. The missing CDR3 end, 1 residue past where the read stops, is filled in from the germline J gene. The chain joins TRBV5 to TRBJ2-1, with 7 bases fitting TRBD2. The V gene end was trimmed by 0 bases and the J gene end by 3 bases; junction bases not matched to a gene: 2. Germline CDR1 LGHNA, CDR2 YNLKQL (reference sequence). The CDR3 length is 15 residues. Partial CDR3 DNA: TGTGCCAGCAGCCAAGAGGGGGGGTCCTATGCTGAGCAGTTC. Translation gives CASSQEGGSYAEQF. From start to end, the CDR3 is CASSQEGGSYAEQFF.

On this clone: Gene names refer to mouse genes. The read terminates 1 residue before the CDR3 end, so the remaining end is supplied by the germline J gene. The chain carries TRBV31 and TRBJ2-3; TRBD2 matches 10 bases. V shed 1 base, J shed 0 bases, and the junction held 4 bases outside the gene matches. The CDR3 runs to 16 residues. Per germline, CDR1 GKSSPN and CDR2 SITVG. The part of the CDR3 DNA that was read is TGTGCCTGGAGTCATCTGGGGGGGCGAAGTGCAGAAACGCTGTAT. It translates to CAWSHLGGRSAETLY. The complete CDR3 reads CAWSHLGGRSAETLYF.

With regard to this clone: Gene names and germline match the mouse. Sequencing ends 1 residue short of the CDR3 end; the germline J gene provides the rest. This chain uses TRBV23 with TRBJ1-5. The CDR3 length is 13 residues. Germline V CDR1 and CDR2: KGHTA, FQNQQP. The CDR3 protein is CSSMDYNNQAPLF. CDR3 DNA (partial): TGCTCCAGCATGGATTATAACAACCAGGCTCCGCTT.

With respect to this clone: Germline and genes: mouse. The CDR3 end lies 1 residue beyond the end of the read and is filled in from the germline J gene. The chain is built from TRBV13-3 and TRBJ2-3; 8 bases line up with TRBD2. Germline CDR1 and CDR2: NNHDY and SYVADS. Unmatched junction bases numbered 4, after V lost 7 bases and J lost 3 bases. This CDR3 is built from 13 residues. The CDR3 spells CASGGARAETLYF. The sequenced CDR3 bases are TGTGCCAGCGGGGGGGCGCGGGCAGAAACGCTGTAT.

Of note for this clone: The germline and genes are mouse ones. CDR3 protein: CASSRGLGAQNTLYF. The CDR3 DNA, read in part, is TGTGCTAGCAGTAGAGGACTGGGGGCTCAAAACACCTTGTAC. The chain couples TRBV17 to TRBJ2-4; 9 nucleotides agree with TRBD2. The read gets to within 1 residue of the CDR3 end, and the germline J gene fills in the rest. This CDR3 comprises 15 residues. From germline, CDR1 is MNHDT and CDR2 YYDKIL. V shed 1 base, J shed 2 bases, and the junction held 1 base outside the gene matches. The entire variable domain, with the rest obtained from reference TRBV17 and TRBJ2-4, is as follows: DTTVKQNPRYKLARVGKPVNLICSQTMNHDTMYWYQKKPNQAPKLLLFYYDKILNREADTFEKFQSSRPNNSFCSLYIGSAGLEYSAMYLCASSRGLGAQNTLYFGAGTRLSVL.

A few counts support this clone. Germline and genes here are mouse. The CDR3 end is not reached by the read, which stops 1 residue before it; the germline J gene fills it in. The gene calls are TRBV16 and TRBJ1-4; no reliable D call. CDR3 length: 14 residues. Germline V gives CDR1 SGHSA, CDR2 FRNQAP. Deletions cut 2 bases from V and 4 bases from J, with 8 bases between. The sequenced part of the CDR3 DNA is TGTGCAAGCAGCTTAAGGCAAATCAACGAAAGATTATTT. Encoded protein: CASSLRQINERLF. The whole CDR3 sequence is CASSLRQINERLFF.

This clone was observed a few times. All gene names here are mouse names. The DNA ends 1 residue before the CDR3 does, and the rest of the CDR3 is filled in from the germline J gene. The chain carries TRBV26 and TRBJ2-4; 9 bases agree with TRBD2. The CDR3 is 15 amino acids. Unmatched junction bases numbered 1, after V lost 3 bases and J lost 0 bases. Germline-derived CDR1 and CDR2 are KGHPV and FQNQEV (reference sequence). CDR3 sequence reads: CASSLGLGSQNTLYF. The part of the CDR3 DNA that was read is TGTGCCAGCAGTCTCGGACTGGGGAGTCAAAACACCTTGTAC.

This clone is labeled as large. Genes and germline are mouse. The CDR3 end lies 1 residue beyond the end of the read and is filled in from the germline J gene. The chain carries TRBV13-1 and TRBJ2-7, with 9 bases lining up with TRBD1. CDR1 is NSHNY, CDR2 SYGAGN, per germline. V dropped 5 bases and J dropped 4; count of bases not matched to a gene: 1. CDR3 length: 12 residues. CDR3 protein: CASRDRGYEQYF. CDR3 bases read: TGTGCCAGCAGGGACAGGGGTTATGAACAGTAC.

This clone is labeled as medium-sized. Gene names are mouse gene names. Read coverage stops 1 residue before the CDR3 terminus; the germline J gene supplies the remainder. The rearrangement links TRBV26 to TRBJ1-3; tentative D call: TRBD1 (6 bases). In germline, CDR1 is KGHPV, CDR2 FQNQEV (reference sequence). V was shortened by 2 bases and J by 2 bases, with 7 bases between the two germline ends. The CDR3 is made up of 14 amino acids. The CDR3: CASSLGTTGNTLYF. The part of the CDR3 DNA that was read is TGTGCCAGCAGTCTGGGGACAACTGGAAATACGCTCTAT.

There are a few counts of this clone. Gene names and germline match the mouse. The missing CDR3 end, 1 residue past where the read stops, is filled in from the germline J gene. The chain has TRBV26 and TRBJ2-7; 12 bases are shared with TRBD2. The V and J ends lost 0 bases and 5 bases, in that order; junction bases with no gene match: 2. The V gene's germline CDR1 is KGHPV and CDR2 FQNQEV (reference sequence). The CDR3 contains 15 residues. The CDR3: CASSLSGTGGNEQYF. The part of the CDR3 DNA that was read is TGTGCCAGCAGTCTGTCAGGGACTGGGGGGAATGAACAGTAC.

Note on this clone: The gene names here belong to mouse. The CDR3 sequence: CSSSPYRGRQDTQYF. The CDR3 bases that were read are TGCTCCAGCAGTCCCTACAGGGGGCGCCAAGACACCCAGTAC. The chain links TRBV23 to TRBJ2-5; no check of the table's D call, TRBD1, against the DNA was made. The observed sequence ends 1 residue before the CDR3 terminus, with the missing tail filled in from the germline J gene. From germline, CDR1 is KGHTA and CDR2 FQNQQP. This CDR3 spans 15 amino acids.

A remark on this clone: These gene names are mouse names. CDR3 region: CASGGTGANTEVFF. CDR3 DNA (partial): TGTGCCAGCGGTGGGACAGGGGCGAACACAGAAGTCTTC. The chain combines TRBV13-2 with TRBJ1-1, with 9 bases lining up with TRBD1. The CDR3 is cut off 1 residue early in the read; its end comes from the germline J gene. Germline V gene sequence: CDR1 NNHNN, CDR2 SYGAGS (reference sequence). With V trimmed by 3 bases and J by 1 base, 1 base remained unmatched. CDR3 length equals 14 residues.

A remark on this clone: All gene names here are mouse names. The CDR3 end falls 1 residue outside the read, so it is completed with the germline J gene. The chain employs TRBV13-1 and TRBJ1-1, with no clear D. Per germline, CDR1 NSHNY and CDR2 SYGAGN. Trimming stripped 0 bases from V and 0 bases from J, with 3 bases between. The CDR3 consists of 13 residues. CDR3 DNA (partial): TGTGCCAGCAGTGATGAACCAAACACAGAAGTCTTC. Its translation is CASSDEPNTEVF. The CDR3 in full is CASSDEPNTEVFF.

This clone counts as medium-sized. Any gene name here is a mouse gene name. The read terminates 1 residue ahead of where the CDR3 ends, so the germline J gene completes it. J is TRBJ1-1 and V is TRBV26; the match to TRBD1 covers 8 bases. CDR1 and CDR2 (germline): KGHPV, FQNQEV (reference sequence). J lost 0 bases, V lost 7 bases, and 4 bases had no gene match. The CDR3 has 14 residues. The part of the CDR3 DNA that was read is TGTGCCAGCACTCCGGGACAGGCAAACACAGAAGTCTTC. It specifies CASTPGQANTEVF. In full, the CDR3 is CASTPGQANTEVFF.

As regards this clone: Gene names refer to mouse genes. The read ends 1 residue before the CDR3 terminus; that terminus is restored from the germline J gene. The J gene is TRBJ1-2, the V gene TRBV26; D is ambiguous. Deletions cut 6 bases from V and 0 bases from J, with 8 bases between. Germline V gives CDR1 KGHPV, CDR2 FQNQEV (reference sequence). CDR3 length: 13 amino acids. The CDR3 DNA, read in part, is TGTGCCAGCAGCCTACTCGCAAACTCCGACTACACC. Protein sequence: CASSLLANSDYT. The complete CDR3 protein is CASSLLANSDYTF.

This clone was counted only a few times. Germline and genes: mouse. The CDR3 is cut off 1 residue early in the read; its end comes from the germline J gene. This rearrangement joins TRBV23 to TRBJ1-4; TRBD1, the table's D call, lacks a check against the DNA. CDR1 is KGHTA and CDR2 is FQNQQP in the germline V gene. The CDR3 is made up of 14 amino acids. CDR3 loop: CSSRRTGANERLFF. CDR3 DNA (partial): TGCTCCAGCAGGCGGACAGGGGCCAACGAAAGATTATTT. The full variable domain, completed using reference TRBV23 and TRBJ1-4, is DAAVTQKPRYLIKMKGQEAEMKCIPEKGHTAVFWYQQKQSKELKFLIYFQNQQPLDQIDMVKERFSAVCPSSSLCSLGIRTCEAEDSALYLCSSRRTGANERLFFGHGTKLSVL.

This clone was detected only a few times. Mouse gene names apply. Sequencing ends 1 residue short of the CDR3 end; the germline J gene provides the rest. V and J are TRBV26 and TRBJ2-1; 11 bases are shared with TRBD2. The V segment lost 2 bases and the J segment 3 bases; nucleotides outside the gene matches: 0. The CDR3 has 15 residues. Per the germline V gene, CDR1 is KGHPV and CDR2 is FQNQEV (reference sequence). The DNA read from the CDR3 is TGTGCCAGCAGTCTGGACTGGGGGGGCTATGCTGAGCAGTTC. This sequence encodes CASSLDWGGYAEQF. Given in full, the CDR3 is CASSLDWGGYAEQFF.